This is a list of T cell receptor beta chains from one sample in a study of shared clonotypes between healthy human individuals. Produced via immunoSEQ multiplex PCR; TCRdb's table is partial and in-frame only. This sample has millions of clones, with approximately 93% found just once. Sequencing was performed on naive CD4+ T cells from PBMCs. These receptor sequences come from a man aged 18 to 30 in good health. Some clones in this sample may be carry-over from other donors' samples. Both conserved end residues are part of each CDR3. A D gene is named only where the DNA matches it firmly. Clone size is stated in some rows and not others, as once, few, many or a class when expanded.

V	J	size	D	DNA	CDR3
TRBV6-5	TRBJ1-2	NA	NA	TGTGCCAGCACCCAGGGGCAGGGATTCTATGGCTACACCTTC	CASTQGQGFYGYTF
TRBV5-5	TRBJ2-7	NA	NA	TGTGCCAGCAGCTCCGGGACGCCATCCTACGAGCAGTACTTC	CASSSGTPSYEQYF
TRBV5-1	TRBJ2-5	NA	NA	TGCGCCAGCAGCCCTGGTGGGCGCCAAGAGACCCAGTACTTC	CASSPGGRQETQYF
TRBV4-3	TRBJ1-3	NA	NA	TGCGCCAGCAGCCAAGATCCTGGAAACACCATATATTTT	CASSQDPGNTIYF
TRBV11-2	TRBJ2-3	NA	NA	TGTGCCAGCAGCTTAGCACCAAATCCGATCACAGATACGCAGTATTTT	CASSLAPNPITDTQYF
TRBV5-4	TRBJ2-7	NA	TRBD1	TGTGCCAGCAGCAGGACAGGGGGAAGGTACGAGCAGTACTTC	CASSRTGGRYEQYF
TRBV7-3	TRBJ2-1	NA	TRBD2	TGTGCCAGCAGCTTAGGGACTAGCGGGAAGTATGAGCAGTTCTTC	CASSLGTSGKYEQFF
TRBV10-3	TRBJ2-3	NA	TRBD2	TGTGCCATCAGCACACGCACTAGCGGGACCACAGATACGCAGTATTTT	CAISTRTSGTTDTQYF
TRBV27	TRBJ1-5	NA	NA	TGTGCCAGCAGTTTAGTGGGGGCTGGGTATAGCAATCAGCCCCAGCATTTT	CASSLVGAGYSNQPQHF
TRBV7-3	TRBJ2-5	NA	NA	TGTGCCAGCAGCTTAAGGGGGAACCTCCAAGAGACCCAGTACTTC	CASSLRGNLQETQYF
TRBV5-6	TRBJ2-2	NA	TRBD1	TGTGCCAGCAGCCTTCAACAGGGGTTTAACGCAATCGGGGAGCTGTTTTTT	CASSLQQGFNAIGELFF
TRBV9	TRBJ2-3	NA	NA	TGTGCCAGCAGCGTAGCATTACACGGCCGCACAGATACGCAGTATTTT	CASSVALHGRTDTQYF
TRBV5-1	TRBJ2-5	NA	TRBD1	TGCGCCAGCACCTGGGAGCCCCAGGGGGCGCAGGAGACCCAGTACTTC	CASTWEPQGAQETQYF
TRBV28	TRBJ1-2	NA	NA	TGTGCCAGCAGCCTAGCGGCTGCGGGGCTCGGCTACACCTTC	CASSLAAAGLGYTF
TRBV9	TRBJ2-1	NA	TRBD2	TGTGCCAGCAGCGAAACCGGGACTAGCGGTTACAATGAGCAGTTCTTC	CASSETGTSGYNEQFF
TRBV2	TRBJ2-3	NA	NA	TGTGCCAGTGGAAAGGGACTTCCCACAGATACGCAGTATTTT	CASGKGLPTDTQYF
TRBV27	TRBJ2-1	NA	NA	TGTGCCAGCATTTCCCGGGATCCATACTCCTACAATGAGCAGTTCTTC	CASISRDPYSYNEQFF
TRBV19	TRBJ2-1	once	TRBD2	TGTGCCAGTAGCCTGGGGACTAGCGGGAGAGGGGGCTACAATGAGCAGTTCTTC	CASSLGTSGRGGYNEQFF
TRBV6-6	TRBJ2-2	NA	NA	TGTGCCAGCGACCGGACGGGAGTGGGCGGGGAGCTGTTTTTT	CASDRTGVGGELFF
TRBV28	TRBJ1-4	NA	NA	TGTGCCAGCAGTTTACCAGGGGTCCCCGCGAAACTGTTTTTT	CASSLPGVPAKLFF
TRBV11-3	TRBJ2-1	NA	NA	TGTGCCAGCAGCTTAGAATTCTTATCCTACAATGAGCAGTTCTTC	CASSLEFLSYNEQFF
TRBV5-1	TRBJ2-1	NA	NA	TGCGCCAGCAGCCGGGACAAGCACGTAGATGAGCAGTTCTTC	CASSRDKHVDEQFF
TRBV28	TRBJ2-2	NA	TRBD2	TGTGCCAGCAGCGGGACTAGCGGGGCCACCGGGGAGCTGTTTTTT	CASSGTSGATGELFF
TRBV28	TRBJ2-7	NA	NA	TGTGCCAGCAGTTTTCGGGGGCTCGAGCAGTACTTC	CASSFRGLEQYF
TRBV11-2	TRBJ2-7	NA	TRBD2	TGTGCCAGCAGCTTAGATCCTTTTAGCGGGAGATACGAGCAGTACTTC	CASSLDPFSGRYEQYF
TRBV6-5	TRBJ1-1	NA	NA	TGTGCCAGCAGTTACATTGGGAGGGAAGATTTGTTCTTT	CASSYIGREDLFF
TRBV5-6	TRBJ2-5	NA	NA	TGTGCCAGCAGCCAGAGGGCCGAAGAGACCCAGTACTTC	CASSQRAEETQYF
TRBV5-4	TRBJ2-5	NA	TRBD1	TGTGCCAGCAGCTGGCCGGGACAGGGTGCAGAGACCCAGTACTTC	CASSWPGQGAETQYF
TRBV28	TRBJ1-5	NA	NA	TGTGCCAGCAGTTACGACAGGCAGCCCCAGCATTTT	CASSYDRQPQHF
TRBV2	TRBJ2-1	NA	TRBD1	TGTGCCAGCAGTGTGGAGACAGGGAGCTACAGTGAGCAGTTCTTC	CASSVETGSYSEQFF
TRBV28	TRBJ2-3	NA	NA	TGTGCCAGCAGTTCCCCTGGCGGCTTTAGCACAGATACGCAGTATTTT	CASSSPGGFSTDTQYF
TRBV7-2	TRBJ2-7	once	TRBD2	TGTGCCAGCAGCTTACGGTTAGCGGGCTACGAGCAGTACTTC	CASSLRLAGYEQYF
TRBV6-6	TRBJ2-1	once	NA	TGTGCCAGCGGAAACGCGCTCGCAGGGAATGAGCAGTTCTTC	CASGNALAGNEQFF
TRBV2	TRBJ1-1	NA	NA	TGTGCCAGCTGGGAAGGGAGTGGGAACACTGAAGCTTTCTTT	CASWEGSGNTEAFF
TRBV10-3	TRBJ1-1	few	NA	TGTGCCATCAGTGAGTCTTTACCGACGGTTCATGGTGAAGCTTTCTTT	CAISESLPTVHGEAFF
TRBV4-1	TRBJ1-2	NA	NA	TGCGCCAGCAGCCCCGCTACCGGCACGGGCGGCTACACCTTC	CASSPATGTGGYTF
TRBV5-6	TRBJ2-5	NA	NA	TGTGCCAGCAGCTTCAGAACAGGACGATTGGGGACCCAGTACTTC	CASSFRTGRLGTQYF
TRBV7-2	TRBJ2-7	NA	TRBD1	TGTGCCAGCAGCCTCGGACAGGGGAGGGTTTACGAGCAGTACTTC	CASSLGQGRVYEQYF
TRBV18	TRBJ1-5	once	TRBD1	TGTGCCAGCTCACCGGACAGGGCACGAGGGTTGCCCCAGCATTTT	CASSPDRARGLPQHF
TRBV6-1	TRBJ2-2	NA	NA	TGTGCCAGCAGGAGACTGAACACCGGGGAGCTGTTTTTT	CASRRLNTGELFF
TRBV7-2	TRBJ1-1	NA	NA	TGTGCCAGCAGCCGGGCATGGACTGAAGCTTTCTTT	CASSRAWTEAFF
TRBV5-1	TRBJ1-1	few	NA	TGCGCCAGCAGGGCCGGGAACACTGAAGCTTTCTTT	CASRAGNTEAFF
TRBV14	TRBJ1-5	NA	NA	TGTGCCAGCAGCCATCGTGCGGTATATAGCAATCAGCCCCAGCATTTT	CASSHRAVYSNQPQHF
TRBV6-5	TRBJ2-5	NA	TRBD1	TGTGCCAGTTCCCCGGGACAGGGGTCCCAGTACTTC	CASSPGQGSQYF
TRBV29-1	TRBJ2-3	NA	NA	TGCAGCGTTGGAAGGGCTGAAGGAAATACGCAGTATTTT	CSVGRAEGNTQYF
TRBV28	TRBJ2-7	NA	TRBD2	TGTGCCAGCAGTTTCCGCGGGAGCTCCTACGAGCAGTACTTC	CASSFRGSSYEQYF
TRBV10-3	TRBJ2-2	NA	NA	TGTGCCATCAACAGCGCCGACAACACCGGGGAGCTGTTTTTT	CAINSADNTGELFF
TRBV27	TRBJ1-1	NA	NA	TGTGCCAGCAGTATACAGGGTTTACGCACTGAAGCTTTCTTT	CASSIQGLRTEAFF
TRBV6-1	TRBJ1-4	NA	NA	TGTGCCAGCAGTGGAGGGGGGCGGTGGAATGAAAAACTGTTTTTT	CASSGGGRWNEKLFF
TRBV30	TRBJ1-5	NA	TRBD1	TGTGCCTGGAGTGTCCGGACAGGGGGAGTTCAGCCCCAGCATTTT	CAWSVRTGGVQPQHF
TRBV18	TRBJ2-5	NA	NA	TGTGCCAGCTCACCAAGTCTCAAGGACACGCACCAAGAGACCCAGTACTTC	CASSPSLKDTHQETQYF
TRBV6-1	TRBJ1-2	once	TRBD1	TGTGCCAGCAGTGAAGTCACAGGGGCTGGCTACACCTTC	CASSEVTGAGYTF